One sample yielded the 31 T cell receptor beta chains listed below, sequenced in a study of cytotoxic CD8 clonotypes in ibrutinib-treated CLL. TCRdb's copy holds only in-frame clones and misses some; the assay was immunoSEQ multiplex PCR. The sample includes 55,000 to 60,000 clones, approximately 54% of them seen just once. The sequenced sample was PBMCs, obtained at disease progression, from a patient treated with ibrutinib. Receptors were obtained from a human donor with chronic lymphocytic leukemia.

The chain uses TRBV30 and TRBJ2-7; D is undetermined. The CDR3 spans 11 residues. CDR1 and CDR2 (germline): GTSNPN, SVGIG (reference sequence). V lost 2 bases to trimming and J lost 7 bases, with 9 bases between them. CDR3 bases: TGTGCCTGGAGTTTATTCCGAGAGCAGTACTTC. Its protein is CAWSLFREQYF.

The chain carries TRBV7-8 and TRBJ1-3, with D unclear. This CDR3 has 15 amino acids. Germline V gene data show CDR1 as SGHVS and CDR2 as FQNEAQ. The germline V and J ends were trimmed by 5 bases and 4 bases, with 15 bases remaining between them. The CDR3 nucleotides are TGTGCCAGCAGCGCCAACAAAGAAACCGGAAACACCATATATTTT. Protein product: CASSANKETGNTIYF.

This clone was observed at least ten times. The rearrangement joins TRBV28 to TRBJ1-5, with D unresolved. The germline CDR1 and CDR2 sequences are MDHEN and SYDVKM. Trimming removed 4 bases at V and 2 bases at J, with 9 bases between. CDR3 size: 14 residues. DNA for the CDR3: TGTGCCAGCAGTTCCCCGGAGGGCAATCAGCCCCAGCATTTT. Translating gives CASSSPEGNQPQHF.

The J gene is TRBJ1-5, the V gene TRBV28, with a weak D call TRBD1 (5 bases). V was clipped by 1 base and J by 7 bases, with 11 bases between them. The germline V gene has CDR1 MDHEN and CDR2 SYDVKM. The CDR3 is made up of 14 amino acids. The CDR3 region has the DNA TGTGCCAGCAGTTTATACCAGGGACGACAGCCCCAGCATTTT. This translates into CASSLYQGRQPQHF.

The chain carries TRBV9 and TRBJ2-2, with 7 positions matching TRBD2. Germline CDR1 is SGDLS and CDR2 is YYNGEE. CDR3 length equals 16 residues. J was trimmed by 1 base and V by 1 base; bases with no gene match: 4. This chain's CDR3 is CASSVRSSGNTGELFF. CDR3 DNA sequence: TGTGCCAGCAGCGTAAGGTCTAGCGGGAACACCGGGGAGCTGTTTTTT.

V gene TRBV19 combines with J gene TRBJ1-5; D is perhaps TRBD1 (5 bases). The V gene lost 7 bases and the J gene lost 5 bases, with 9 bases spanning the gap. The CDR3 consists of 12 residues. The germline gives CDR1 LNHDA, CDR2 SQIVND (reference sequence). CDR3 sequence: CASKGPHQPQHF. The CDR3 DNA reads TGTGCCAGTAAGGGACCCCATCAGCCCCAGCATTTT.

The chain links TRBV18 to TRBJ2-1; D could derive from TRBD1 or TRBD2 (6 bases each). CDR3 length: 12 residues. V gave up 8 bases and J gave up 5 bases, with 10 bases separating them. CDR1 and CDR2 from the germline V gene are KGHSH and LQKENI. CDR3 region: CASRGRNNEQFF. CDR3 DNA: TGTGCCAGCCGGGGGCGAAACAATGAGCAGTTCTTC.

The chain uses TRBV4-2 and TRBJ2-3; tentative D call: TRBD2 (6 bases). This CDR3 is built from 15 residues. V dropped 0 bases and J dropped 1 base, with 8 bases sitting between them. From germline, CDR1 is LGHNA and CDR2 YNFKEQ. The CDR3 bases are TGTGCCAGCAGCCAAGATCCTAGCGGCACAGATACGCAGTATTTT. It specifies CASSQDPSGTDTQYF.

J is TRBJ2-3 and V is TRBV30; D perhaps matches TRBD2 (6 bases). This CDR3 contains 13 residues. V was pared by 0 bases and J by 14 bases, with 18 bases between. Looked up from germline, CDR1 is GTSNPN and CDR2 is SVGIG (reference sequence). In nucleotides, the CDR3 is TGTGCCTGGAGTGTACTTTCCGGCGGGACCCCGTATTTT. The encoded protein is CAWSVLSGGTPYF.

This clone occurred once. The chain joins TRBV4-1 to TRBJ1-1; 10 positions match TRBD1. The V gene end was trimmed by 4 bases and the J gene end by 3 bases; junction bases not matched to a gene: 14. Germline CDR1 reads MGHRA; CDR2 reads YSYEKL. The CDR3 is 18 amino acids. The CDR3 region has the DNA TGCGCCAGCAGCCTCTCAACCTGGACAGGGGGTGAGGACACTGAAGCTTTCTTT. It specifies CASSLSTWTGGEDTEAFF.

The chain combines TRBV27 with TRBJ2-2; D perhaps matches TRBD1 (6 bases). This CDR3 contains 14 residues. Trimming stripped 4 bases from V and 0 bases from J, with 6 bases between. CDR1 MNHEY and CDR2 SMNVEV come from the germline V gene (reference sequence). The CDR3 protein is CASSWGPNTGELFF. The DNA of the CDR3 is TGTGCCAGCAGTTGGGGGCCGAACACCGGGGAGCTGTTTTTT.

The gene calls are TRBV11-3 and TRBJ2-6; D ambiguous. V was cut by 1 base and J by 1 base, with 5 bases left in between. CDR3 length equals 15 residues. In germline, CDR1 is SGHNT, CDR2 YENEEA. In DNA form, the CDR3 reads TGTGCCAGCAGCTTAGTAGGTTCTGGGGCCAACGTCCTGACTTTC. It codes for CASSLVGSGANVLTF.

V gene TRBV6-5 combines with J gene TRBJ2-7; D is possibly TRBD1 (6 bases). The CDR3 loop spans 14 amino acids. Trimming took 7 bases from V and 4 from J, leaving 17 bases between them. The germline V gene has CDR1 MNHEY and CDR2 SVGAGI. As DNA, the CDR3 is TGTGCCAGCACCTATTCGGGACACATATACGAGCAGTACTTC. The encoded protein is CASTYSGHIYEQYF.

V gene TRBV30 combines with J gene TRBJ1-4; a weak D match, TRBD1 (6 bases). CDR1 and CDR2 from the germline V gene are GTSNPN and SVGIG (reference sequence). The CDR3 is 15 amino acids. V lost 1 base and J lost 4, with 13 bases in between. In DNA form, the CDR3 reads TGTGCCTGGAGTGCGGCCGGGACATATAATGAAAAACTGTTTTTT. This gives the protein CAWSAAGTYNEKLFF.

This clone came up a few times. V is TRBV7-6 and J is TRBJ2-1, with D maybe TRBD2 (5 bases). Germline assignment: CDR1 SGHVS and CDR2 FNYEAQ. The CDR3 sequence is 14 residues long. Trimming cost V 2 bases and J 4 bases, with 9 bases left between them. This CDR3 is CASSLYTGYNEQFF. CDR3 DNA sequence: TGTGCCAGCAGCTTATACACGGGGTACAATGAGCAGTTCTTC.

In its sample, this clone was seen once. The J gene is TRBJ1-3, the V gene TRBV30; perhaps TRBD1 as D (5 bases). Trimming cost V 5 bases and J 1 base, with 21 bases left between them. The germline V gene encodes CDR1 GTSNPN and CDR2 SVGIG (reference sequence). The length of the CDR3 is 17 residues. CDR3 nucleotide sequence: TGTGCCTGGCGACTCGGACTGCTCGAGGGGTCTGGAAACACCATATATTTT. The encoded protein is CAWRLGLLEGSGNTIYF.

The V call is TRBV5-1, the J call TRBJ2-5; D is ambiguous. From germline, CDR1 is SGHRS and CDR2 YFSETQ. The CDR3 totals 12 residues. V was pared by 1 base and J by 5 bases, with 6 bases between. The CDR3 here is CASSLFQETQYF. Here the CDR3 DNA reads TGCGCCAGCAGCTTGTTCCAGGAGACCCAGTACTTC. The full variable domain, completed using reference TRBV5-1 and TRBJ2-5, is KAGVTQTPRYLIKTRGQQVTLSCSPISGHRSVSWYQQTPGQGLQFLFEYFSETQRNKGNFPGRFSGRQFSNSRSEMNVSTLELGDSALYLCASSLFQETQYFGPGTRLLVL.

The chain carries TRBV28 and TRBJ2-3, with 8 bases matching TRBD2. V was clipped by 4 bases and J by 0 bases; unmatched bases: 6. Germline V gene sequence: CDR1 MDHEN, CDR2 SYDVKM. This CDR3 comprises 16 residues. The CDR3 region is CASSSLAGLSTDTQYF. CDR3 nucleotide sequence: TGTGCCAGCAGTTCCTTAGCGGGACTTAGCACAGATACGCAGTATTTT. Together with reference TRBV28 and TRBJ2-3, the CDR3 gives the full variable domain: DVKVTQSSRYLVKRTGEKVFLECVQDMDHENMFWYRQDPGLGLRLIYFSYDVKMKEKGDIPEGYSVSREKKERFSLILESASTNQTSMYLCASSSLAGLSTDTQYFGPGTRLTVL.

The V and J genes are TRBV5-6 and TRBJ1-5; the D is unclear. V was shortened by 1 base and J by 4 bases, with 9 bases between the two germline ends. The CDR3 is made up of 14 amino acids. Per the germline V gene, CDR1 is SGHDT and CDR2 is YYEEEE. The CDR3 DNA is TGTGCCAGCAGCTTGCAGTCAAGTAATCAGCCCCAGCATTTT. This encodes CASSLQSSNQPQHF.

The chain employs TRBV25-1 and TRBJ2-7, with 12 bases identical to TRBD2. The CDR3 extends over 14 amino acids. Losses at the gene ends were 5 bases for V and 7 bases for J; bases not matched to a gene: 6. The germline CDR1 and CDR2 sequences are MGHDK and SYGVNS. The CDR3 sequence is CASSQLAGGGEQYF. Here the CDR3 DNA reads TGTGCCAGCAGTCAACTAGCGGGAGGCGGTGAGCAGTACTTC.

The chain carries TRBV5-1 and TRBJ2-5; D gene unclear. The V gene lost 0 bases and the J gene lost 2 bases, with 8 bases spanning the gap. This CDR3 is 14 amino acids long. Germline loops: CDR1 SGHRS, CDR2 YFSETQ. CDR3 sequence (DNA): TGCGCCAGCAGCTTGGGCGTCTCTCAAGAGACCCAGTACTTC. This translates into CASSLGVSQETQYF. The full variable domain, its missing parts supplied by reference TRBV5-1 and TRBJ2-5, is KAGVTQTPRYLIKTRGQQVTLSCSPISGHRSVSWYQQTPGQGLQFLFEYFSETQRNKGNFPGRFSGRQFSNSRSEMNVSTLELGDSALYLCASSLGVSQETQYFGPGTRLLVL.

The genes are TRBV4-3 and TRBJ1-5; 8 positions agree with TRBD1. Germline CDR1 and CDR2: LGHNA and YSLEER. This CDR3 region has 15 residues. V shed 2 bases and J 6 bases; nucleotides not matched to a gene: 6. CDR3: CASSQNDRGLQPQHF. CDR3 DNA sequence: TGCGCCAGCAGCCAAAATGACAGGGGTCTTCAGCCCCAGCATTTT.

The chain combines TRBV30 with TRBJ2-3; 9 bases agree with TRBD2. This CDR3 contains 15 residues. Germline lookup yields CDR1 GTSNPN and CDR2 SVGIG (reference sequence). V trimming: 2 bases; J trimming: 2 bases; junction bases outside the gene matches: 5. CDR3 amino acids: CAWSSGGPYTDTQYF. The CDR3 region has the DNA TGTGCCTGGAGTAGCGGGGGGCCTTACACAGATACGCAGTATTTT.

This clone turned up a few times. The chain carries TRBV6-5 and TRBJ1-1; D unresolved. Germline V gene lookup returns CDR1 MNHEY and CDR2 SVGAGI. The CDR3 spans 13 residues. Trimming cost V 2 bases and J 1 base, with 5 bases left between them. CDR3 protein: CASSYARNTEAFF. CDR3 nucleotide sequence: TGTGCCAGCAGTTACGCCAGGAACACTGAAGCTTTCTTT.

The genes are TRBV12-5 and TRBJ2-7; D might be TRBD2 (7 bases). The CDR3 is 15 amino acids. Trimming took 5 bases from V and 2 from J, leaving 16 bases between them. The germline V gene has CDR1 LGHNT and CDR2 FRNRAP. CDR3 nucleotide sequence: TGTGCTAGTGGTCCTCCCGACGGGGGGCCCTACGAGCAGTACTTC. It translates to CASGPPDGGPYEQYF.

The chain couples TRBV6-5 to TRBJ2-7; weak D call: TRBD1 (6 bases). V gave up 0 bases and J gave up 5 bases, with 17 bases separating them. The CDR3 loop spans 16 amino acids. The germline gives CDR1 MNHEY, CDR2 SVGAGI. The CDR3 loop reads CASSYSNQQGQDEQYF. The DNA for the CDR3 is TGTGCCAGCAGTTACTCGAACCAACAGGGTCAGGACGAGCAGTACTTC.

The V and J genes are TRBV9 and TRBJ2-3, with D perhaps TRBD2 (6 bases). This CDR3 has 16 amino acids. The germline CDR1 and CDR2 sequences are SGDLS and YYNGEE. Trimming removed 4 bases at V and 3 bases at J, with 18 bases between. The CDR3 DNA sequence: TGTGCCAGCAGCCCCCTCGGGGGAGAAGTAACAGATACGCAGTATTTT. Translated: CASSPLGGEVTDTQYF.

This clone was seen ten or more times. The chain joins TRBV10-3 to TRBJ2-7, with D possibly matching TRBD1 (5 bases). Germline CDR1 is ENHRY and CDR2 is SYGVKD. V was trimmed by 4 bases and J by 1 base, leaving 14 bases between them. The CDR3 length is 15 residues. The CDR3 protein is CAISVDSVVSYEQYF. In DNA form, the CDR3 reads TGTGCCATCAGTGTAGACAGCGTAGTTTCCTACGAGCAGTACTTC.

The CDR3 sequence: CASSNYRGNTIYF. CDR3 nucleotide sequence: TGTGCCAGCAGTAATTACCGAGGAAACACCATATATTTT. The chain couples TRBV6-6 to TRBJ1-3; D is uncertain. Germline lookup yields CDR1 MNHNY and CDR2 SVGAGI (reference sequence). CDR3 length: 13 residues. Trimming shortened V by 5 bases and J by 4 bases, and 9 bases separated the two germline ends.

This clone showed up many times. The chain links TRBV6-4 to TRBJ1-5; 7 bases line up with TRBD1. V lost 5 bases to trimming and J lost 1 base; unmatched junction nucleotides: 5. CDR1 is MRHNA and CDR2 is SNTAGT in the germline V gene. The CDR3 runs to 15 residues. DNA for the CDR3: TGTGCCAGCAGTCCTACGACAGGGAGCAATCAGCCCCAGCATTTT. This codes for CASSPTTGSNQPQHF.

A few counts support this clone. The genes are TRBV4-2 and TRBJ1-1; TRBD1 is a possible D gene (5 bases). Trimming stripped 0 bases from V and 0 bases from J, with 11 bases between. From germline, CDR1 is LGHNA and CDR2 YNFKEQ. The CDR3 has 16 residues. The CDR3 DNA is TGTGCCAGCAGCCAAGATTGGGGCGCAATGAACACTGAAGCTTTCTTT. It translates to CASSQDWGAMNTEAFF.